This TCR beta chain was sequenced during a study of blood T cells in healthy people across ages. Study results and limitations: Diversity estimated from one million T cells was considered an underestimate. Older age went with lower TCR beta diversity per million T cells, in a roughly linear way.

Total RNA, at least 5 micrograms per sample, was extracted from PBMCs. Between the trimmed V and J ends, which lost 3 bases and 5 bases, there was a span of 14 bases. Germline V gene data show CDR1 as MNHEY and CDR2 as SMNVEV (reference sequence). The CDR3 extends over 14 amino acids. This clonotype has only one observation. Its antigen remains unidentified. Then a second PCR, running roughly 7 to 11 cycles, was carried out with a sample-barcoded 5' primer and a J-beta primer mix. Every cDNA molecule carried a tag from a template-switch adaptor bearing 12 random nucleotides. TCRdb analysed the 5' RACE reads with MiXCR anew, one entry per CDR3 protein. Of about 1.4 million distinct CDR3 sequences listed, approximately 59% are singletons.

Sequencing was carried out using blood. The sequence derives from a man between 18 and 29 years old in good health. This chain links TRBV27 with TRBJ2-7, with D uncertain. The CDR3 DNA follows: TGTGCCAGCAGTTTTTCAAAGGGTGGAGACGAGCAGTACTTC. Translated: CASSFSKGGDEQYF.